These 3 T cell receptor beta chains originate from one sample sequenced in a study of cytomegalovirus exposure and HLA in healthy donors. Repertoires were generated with immunoSEQ multiplex PCR, while TCRdb's copy carries only in-frame clones and drops some. In the table there are 50,000 to 65,000 clones, around 96% of which are singletons. Material: PBMCs. The receptors here all came from a woman younger than 30 in good health and CMV-seronegative.

The chain recombines TRBV6-5 with TRBJ1-2; D may be TRBD1 (6 bases). Germline values: CDR1 MNHEY, CDR2 SVGAGI. The CDR3 length is 15 residues. V was cut by 4 bases and J by 4 bases, with 16 bases left in between. Here the CDR3 reads CASSFGQISSYGYTF. The DNA of the CDR3 is TGTGCCAGCAGTTTTGGACAGATAAGTAGCTATGGCTACACCTTC.

The rearrangement uses TRBV11-3 and TRBJ2-3; weak D call: TRBD2 (6 bases). Germline V CDR1 and CDR2: SGHNT, YENEEA. Trimming removed 1 base at V and 1 base at J, with 9 bases between. CDR3 size: 15 residues. In DNA form, the CDR3 reads TGTGCCAGCAGCTTAGGCGGGGAGGGCACAGATACGCAGTATTTT. Translated: CASSLGGEGTDTQYF.

V and J are TRBV10-3 and TRBJ1-2, with 7 nucleotides matching TRBD1. This CDR3 is 15 amino acids long. Germline V CDR1 and CDR2: ENHRY, SYGVKD. The junction had 7 bases not matched to a gene; V was cut back by 2 bases and J by 4 bases. CDR3 sequence (DNA): TGTGCCATCAGTGAGGGCAGGGGGGTGCCCTATGGCTACACCTTC. The encoded protein is CAISEGRGVPYGYTF.